This T cell receptor beta chain emerged from a study of blood T cell repertoires in COVID-19. The assay was immunoSEQ multiplex PCR, and TCRdb's table has in-frame clones only and misses some. Of some 270,000 clones in the sample, approximately 88% are singletons; the top ten hold about 2.9%. This CDR3 has 18 residues. J lost 0 bases, V lost 7 bases, and 15 bases had no gene match. Germline V lookup: CDR1 SGHNT, CDR2 YENEEA. The chain has TRBV11-3 and TRBJ2-1; TRBD2 matches 7 bases. The source of this sequence is a woman in her thirties or forties who had been exposed to COVID-19. Material: PBMCs or T cells enriched from blood (not recorded which). The CDR3 spells CASTKWALRGISYNEQFF. In DNA, the CDR3 is TGTGCCAGCACCAAATGGGCCCTGCGGGGGATCTCCTACAATGAGCAGTTCTTC.